These 26 T cell receptor beta chains share one sample of origin, sequenced in a study of T cell clonality in common variable immunodeficiency (dated by TCRdb to about 2015). Library generation was performed with the immunoSEQ multiplex PCR assay. As stored in TCRdb, this immuneACCESS dataset retains in-frame rearrangements with V and J assigned. A fraction of the clones does not appear; measured against another copy, unresolved V genes explain less than half of the discrepancy, and the remainder lacks a known reason. This sample was tabulated with about 50,000 clones, among which there are no singletons. The top ten clonotypes cover around 2% of the sample. Sample: peripheral blood mononuclear cells. The receptors come from a person aged 18 to 70 in good health.

At least ten counts were recorded for this clone. The sequenced fragment ends 3 residues before the CDR3 boundary, so the rest is inferred from the germline J gene. V gene TRBV5-4 combines with J gene TRBJ2-6; TRBD1 might be the D (6 bases). With 3 bases removed from V and 2 bases from J, the gap between germline ends came to 9 bases. The CDR3 sequence is 15 residues long. Germline V lookup: CDR1 SGHNT, CDR2 YYREEE (reference sequence). CDR3 DNA (partial): TGTGCCAGCAGCTCGCGACAGGCTGGGGCCAACGTC. Its translation is CASSSRQAGANV. The complete CDR3 reads CASSSRQAGANVLTF.

This clone was recorded at least ten times. The CDR3 is cut off 3 residues early in the read; its end comes from the germline J gene. The chain combines TRBV7-9 with TRBJ2-7; D possibly uses TRBD1 or TRBD2 (5 bases each). Germline lookup yields CDR1 SEHNR and CDR2 FQNEAQ (reference sequence). CDR3 length: 15 amino acids. With 1 base removed from V and 3 bases from J, the gap between germline ends came to 13 bases. The CDR3 loop reads CASSLEGREGYEQYF. CDR3 DNA (partial): TGTGCCAGCAGCTTAGAGGGGCGCGAGGGCTACGAG. The whole variable domain, remainder taken from reference TRBV7-9 and TRBJ2-7, is DTGVSQNPRHKITKRGQNVTFRCDPISEHNRLYWYRQTLGQGPEFLTYFQNEAQLEKSRLLSDRFSAERPKGSFSTLEIQRTEQGDSAMYLCASSLEGREGYEQYFGPGTRLTVT.

Many counts were recorded for this clone. The read comes to an end 3 residues before the CDR3 does, leaving the germline J gene to fill in the end. V and J are TRBV11-2 and TRBJ2-1; 10 bases line up with TRBD1. Per germline, CDR1 SGHAT and CDR2 FQNNGV. The CDR3 has 15 residues. Trimming removed 4 bases from V and 8 bases from J; junction bases left unmatched: 8. The covered CDR3 bases are TGTGCCAGCAGCTACGCGACAGGGGGCAGGGATGAG. This encodes CASSYATGGRDE. The full CDR3 protein reads CASSYATGGRDEQFF.

At least ten counts were recorded for this clone. CDR3 DNA (partial): TGTGCCAGCAGTTTAGGGCAGGGGCGCGGTATTAATCAGCCC. It is translated as CASSLGQGRGINQP. The complete CDR3 reads CASSLGQGRGINQPQHF. The V call is TRBV12-3 or TRBV12-4, the J call TRBJ1-5, with a weak D call TRBD1 (6 bases). The read ends 3 residues shy of where the CDR3 ends; the end is completed using the germline J gene. V lost 1 base and J lost 4, with 17 bases in between. The CDR3 spans 17 residues.

This clone occurred a few times. With the read ending 3 residues before the CDR3 end, the germline J gene is used to fill in that end. The chain has TRBV2 and TRBJ1-6, with D tentatively TRBD1 (5 bases). CDR1 SNHLY and CDR2 FYNNEI come from the germline V gene. Trimming stripped 8 bases from V and 7 bases from J, with 15 bases between. The CDR3 consists of 14 residues. The CDR3 DNA, read in part, is TGTGCCAGCCAGGGTTTCGGAAGGAATTCACCC. Protein: CASQGFGRNSP. The full CDR3 protein is CASQGFGRNSPLHF.

In its sample, this clone was seen many times. Read sequence stops 3 residues before the CDR3 end, and the germline J gene provides the missing end. The V call is TRBV11-3, the J call TRBJ2-2, with D perhaps matching TRBD1 (5 bases). CDR1 and CDR2 (germline): SGHNT, YENEEA. This CDR3 spans 11 amino acids. Trimming stripped 7 bases from V and 5 bases from J, with 5 bases between. The covered CDR3 bases are TGTGCCAGCAAGGGGACCGGGGAG. Protein: CASKGTGE. The CDR3 reads in full as CASKGTGELFF. The whole variable domain, filled in from reference TRBV11-3 and TRBJ2-2, reads EAGVVQSPRYKIIEKKQPVAFWCNPISGHNTLYWYLQNLGQGPELLIRYENEEAVDDSQLPKDRFSAERLKGVDSTLKIQPAELGDSAVYLCASKGTGELFFGEGSRLTVL.

On this clone itself: With the read ending 3 residues before the CDR3 end, the germline J gene is used to fill in that end. V gene TRBV5-1 combines with J gene TRBJ2-2; 7 bases are a match to TRBD1. This CDR3 has 14 residues. CDR1 and CDR2 from the germline V gene are SGHRS and YFSETQ. The CDR3 loop is CATNTGTDNSPLFF. The sequenced part of the CDR3 DNA is TGCGCCACCAATACCGGGACAGATAATTCACCG.

There are many counts of this clone. Read coverage stops 3 residues before the CDR3 terminus; the germline J gene supplies the remainder. The genes are TRBV6-1 and TRBJ2-2; TRBD2 matches 13 bases. Germline V gene data show CDR1 as MNHNS and CDR2 as SASEGT. The V and J ends lost 0 bases and 3 bases, in that order; junction bases with no gene match: 4. The CDR3 is made up of 18 amino acids. The sequenced CDR3 bases are TGTGCCAGCAGTGAAGCTGCGGGACTAGCGGGATACACCGGGGAG. This gives the protein CASSEAAGLAGYTGE. The CDR3 reads in full as CASSEAAGLAGYTGELFF.

This clone was counted a few times. The read gets to within 3 residues of the CDR3 end, and the germline J gene fills in the rest. This chain connects TRBV18 to TRBJ1-1; the D gene is possibly TRBD1 (5 bases). Germline V gives CDR1 KGHSH, CDR2 LQKENI. This CDR3 has 12 amino acids. V lost 3 bases, J lost 7 bases, and 9 bases lay in between. CDR3 DNA, as far as it was read: TGTGCCAGCTCACCGACGGGGGATGAA. It translates to CASSPTGDE. The CDR3 reads in full as CASSPTGDEAFF.

This clone occurred many times. The sequence runs out 3 residues before the end of the CDR3; the remainder is reconstructed from the germline J gene. This rearrangement joins TRBV20-1 to TRBJ1-5; D unclear. With 0 bases removed from V and 2 bases from J, the gap between germline ends came to 8 bases. Germline-derived CDR1 and CDR2 are DFQATT and SNEGSKA (reference sequence). The CDR3 is 14 residues long. The sequenced CDR3 bases are TGCAGTGCTAGAGATTATAGGGGCAATCAGCCC. It specifies CSARDYRGNQP. The full CDR3 is CSARDYRGNQPQHF.

The sample holds many counts of this clone. The read halts 3 residues ahead of the CDR3 end, with the missing end drawn from the germline J gene. This chain joins TRBV18 and TRBJ1-5; TRBD1 is a possible D gene (5 bases). This CDR3 has 16 amino acids. Looked up from germline, CDR1 is KGHSH and CDR2 is LQKENI. Trimming took off 0 bases at V and 0 bases at J, with 9 bases between the two ends. CDR3 DNA, as far as it was read: TGTGCCAGCTCACCACCGGGGGGTTATAGCAATCAGCCC. Amino acid sequence: CASSPPGGYSNQP. In full, the CDR3 reads CASSPPGGYSNQPQHF. The full variable domain, with the rest looked up from reference TRBV18 and TRBJ1-5, is NAGVMQNPRHLVRRRGQEARLRCSPMKGHSHVYWYRQLPEEGLKFMVYLQKENIIDESGMPKERFSAEFPKEGPSILRIQQVVRGDSAAYFCASSPPGGYSNQPQHFGDGTRLSIL.

The sample holds many counts of this clone. The sequence runs out 3 residues before the end of the CDR3; the remainder is reconstructed from the germline J gene. This rearrangement joins TRBV29-1 to TRBJ2-5, with D possibly being TRBD1 (5 bases). Germline CDR1 reads SQVTM; CDR2 reads ANQGSEA. The length of the CDR3 is 12 residues. Trimming removed 6 bases at V and 5 bases at J, with 13 bases between. The DNA read from the CDR3 is TGCAGCGTACAGACAGTGACGGAGACC. Its translation is CSVQTVTET. The entire CDR3 reads CSVQTVTETQYF.

Ten or more counts support this clone. Read coverage stops 3 residues before the CDR3 terminus; the germline J gene supplies the remainder. The V call is TRBV23-1, the J call TRBJ1-4, with TRBD1 matching over 7 bases. TRBV23-1 is designated an ORF whose function remains uncertain. The V segment lost 4 bases and the J segment 6 bases; nucleotides outside the gene matches: 8. The CDR3 is 15 residues long. The CDR3 sequence is CASSRRQGGDEKLFF. The covered CDR3 bases are TGCGCCAGCAGTCGGCGACAGGGTGGGGATGAAAAA.

The CDR3 is CASSEYRGDYGYTF. The CDR3 bases that were read are TGTGCCAGCAGTGAATATAGGGGAGACTATGGC. V gene TRBV2 combines with J gene TRBJ1-2; possible D gene TRBD1, 5 bases. The read finishes 3 residues shy of the CDR3 end, and the germline J gene is used to complete it. V lost 2 bases, J lost 3 bases, and 10 bases lay in between. CDR3 length equals 14 residues. The germline gives CDR1 SNHLY, CDR2 FYNNEI.

This clone was picked up many times. Coverage ceases 3 residues before the CDR3 finishes, and the germline J gene fills in the end. The chain carries TRBV12-3 or TRBV12-4 and TRBJ2-1, with 7 bases matching TRBD2. After removal of 4 bases from V and 2 bases from J, the junction contained 5 bases not matched to a gene. The CDR3 runs 15 residues. CDR3 bases read: TGTGCCAGCAGTTCCCCCGGGACTACCTACAATGAG. Amino acid sequence: CASSSPGTTYNE. The complete CDR3 protein is CASSSPGTTYNEQFF.

This clone was seen many times. The sequence runs out 3 residues before the end of the CDR3; the remainder is reconstructed from the germline J gene. The chain recombines TRBV9 with TRBJ2-2; D is possibly TRBD2 (5 bases). CDR3 length equals 15 residues. Trimming left V 4 bases short and J 7 bases short, with 17 bases between. The germline CDR1 and CDR2 sequences are SGDLS and YYNGEE. The part of the CDR3 DNA that was read is TGTGCCAGCAGCCTATCCCCCCGGGCGGGCGGGGAG. Translation gives CASSLSPRAGGE. The complete CDR3 sequence is CASSLSPRAGGELFF.

This clone was observed at least ten times. The CDR3 is CASSPGLSPNSPLHF. CDR3 DNA (partial): TGTGCCAGCAGCCCAGGACTTTCGCCCAATTCACCC. The rearrangement links TRBV7-9 to TRBJ1-6, with D uncertain. The DNA ends 3 residues before the CDR3 does, and the rest of the CDR3 is filled in from the germline J gene. Germline V gene lookup returns CDR1 SEHNR and CDR2 FQNEAQ (reference sequence). The CDR3 length is 15 residues. Trimming pared 5 bases from V and 7 bases from J, leaving 15 bases between. The full variable domain, in which reference TRBV7-9 and TRBJ1-6 provide the parts outside the CDR3, is DTGVSQNPRHKITKRGQNVTFRCDPISEHNRLYWYRQTLGQGPEFLTYFQNEAQLEKSRLLSDRFSAERPKGSFSTLEIQRTEQGDSAMYLCASSPGLSPNSPLHFGNGTRLTVT.

In this sample, this clone turned up many times. From the germline J gene comes the end of the CDR3, since the read stops 3 residues before it. The J gene is TRBJ2-5, the V gene TRBV5-1; 9 bases are a match to TRBD2. The germline V gene has CDR1 SGHRS and CDR2 YFSETQ. This CDR3 comprises 17 residues. Trimming took 5 bases from V and 5 from J; bases not matched to a gene: 16. The CDR3 sequence is CASRAQRVRGGNETQYF. The DNA read from the CDR3 is TGCGCCAGCAGAGCACAGCGGGTGCGGGGGGGCAATGAGACC.

This clone came up many times. The read halts 3 residues ahead of the CDR3 end, with the missing end drawn from the germline J gene. This chain links TRBV13 with TRBJ2-1, with 12 bases matching TRBD2. The V segment lost 6 bases and the J segment 6 bases; nucleotides outside the gene matches: 6. The CDR3 has 15 amino acids. CDR1 is PRHDT and CDR2 is FYEKMQ in the germline V gene (reference sequence). This chain's CDR3 is CASRRLAGVPNEQFF. CDR3 DNA (partial): TGTGCCAGCAGACGACTAGCGGGAGTCCCCAATGAG.

This clone was counted ten times or more. CDR3 in amino acids: CASSFGTNQETQYF. CDR3 bases read: TGTGCCAGCAGCTTCGGGACAAACCAAGAGACC. The rearrangement links TRBV7-9 to TRBJ2-5; D perhaps matches TRBD1 (6 bases). The read halts 3 residues ahead of the CDR3 end, with the missing end drawn from the germline J gene. The CDR3 spans 14 residues. CDR1 is SEHNR and CDR2 is FQNEAQ in the germline V gene (reference sequence). The ends were cut back, 3 bases at V and 0 bases at J, with 8 bases in the middle.

This clone came up many times. With the read ending 3 residues before the CDR3 end, the germline J gene is used to fill in that end. This chain joins TRBV11-2 and TRBJ1-4; 7 bases map to TRBD1. With 5 bases clipped from V and 4 bases from J, the junction kept 7 bases outside the gene matches. This CDR3 has 15 amino acids. Germline CDR1 SGHAT, CDR2 FQNNGV. The CDR3 region is CASSILTGRNEKLFF. Incomplete CDR3 DNA: TGTGCCAGCAGCATCTTGACAGGGCGTAATGAAAAA.

This clone has at least ten counts. The read is 3 residues too short to cover the CDR3 end, so that end is filled in from the germline J gene. V and J are TRBV7-7 and TRBJ2-1; 10 positions match TRBD1. J lost 9 bases, V lost 5 bases, and 7 bases had no gene match. The CDR3 covers 14 residues. Germline-derived CDR1 and CDR2 are SSHAT and FNYEAQ (reference sequence). The chain's CDR3 is CASSPATGGVEQFF. The sequenced CDR3 bases are TGTGCCAGCAGCCCAGCGACAGGGGGCGTTGAG.

This clone was seen many times. Read sequence stops 3 residues before the CDR3 end, and the germline J gene provides the missing end. The V gene is TRBV6-4, the J gene TRBJ2-2; tentatively, D is TRBD1 (5 bases). CDR1 is MRHNA, CDR2 SNTAGT, per germline. V gave up 2 bases and J gave up 4 bases, with 5 bases separating them. This CDR3 has 13 residues. The CDR3 DNA, read in part, is TGTGCCAGCAGTGACGACAGCACCGGGGAG. As protein: CASSDDSTGE. The CDR3 in full is CASSDDSTGELFF.

Many counts were recorded for this clone. The read terminates 3 residues before the CDR3 end, so the remaining end is supplied by the germline J gene. This chain joins TRBV19 and TRBJ1-2, with TRBD1 identical over 8 bases. Trimming at V came to 7 bases and at J to 3 bases, leaving 13 bases not matched to a gene. In germline, CDR1 is LNHDA, CDR2 SQIVND (reference sequence). The CDR3 runs 16 residues. The DNA read from the CDR3 is TGTGCCAGTACTCTTCAGGGGGCGGTAAGGGACTATGGC. This translates into CASTLQGAVRDYG. The CDR3 in its entirety is CASTLQGAVRDYGYTF.

A remark on this clone: The read stops 3 residues short of the end of the CDR3; the missing end is completed from the germline J gene. The chain joins TRBV2 to TRBJ2-1; D gene unclear. The CDR3 totals 12 residues. Germline lookup yields CDR1 SNHLY and CDR2 FYNNEI. V lost 2 bases to trimming and J lost 8 bases, with 7 bases between them. CDR3 loop: CASSEQAYEQFF. The part of the CDR3 DNA that was read is TGTGCCAGCAGTGAACAGGCCTATGAG.

Comments on this clone: The read ends 3 residues before the CDR3 terminus; that terminus is restored from the germline J gene. The rearrangement joins TRBV7-9 to TRBJ1-2, with 7 bases fitting TRBD1. CDR3 length: 12 amino acids. Germline assignment: CDR1 SEHNR and CDR2 FQNEAQ (reference sequence). The chain's CDR3 is CASSPEQGVYTF. The CDR3 bases that were read are TGTGCCAGCAGCCCAGAGCAGGGGGTG.